These 30 T cell receptor beta chains originate from one sample sequenced in a study of T-cell memory formation after mild COVID-19. TCRdb fed the 5' RACE reads into MiXCR, producing one record per CDR3 protein. The sample lists tens of thousands of distinct CDR3 sequences, more than 20% occurring once. Sequences were obtained from PBMCs or a T cell subset sorted from them (not recorded which). The receptors come from an adult who had mild COVID-19 (a few samples of this study predate the infection). Cell type and time point are not known.

This chain connects TRBV27 to TRBJ1-1, with TRBD1 matching over 7 bases. Germline-derived CDR1 and CDR2 are MNHEY and SMNVEV (reference sequence). This CDR3 is 14 amino acids long. J lost 5 bases, V lost 5 bases, and 8 bases had no gene match. In DNA form, the CDR3 reads TGTGCCAGCAGTCGGACGACAGGGTGGACTGAAGCTTTCTTT. This codes for CASSRTTGWTEAFF.

This clonotype was picked up many times. This rearrangement joins TRBV7-9 to TRBJ1-4; D not certain. The V end was cut by 2 bases, the J end by 5 bases, with 12 bases between. The V gene's germline CDR1 is SEHNR and CDR2 FQNEAQ (reference sequence). This CDR3 is 15 amino acids long. The CDR3, as DNA: TGTGCCAGCAGCTTAAGTCAAGGCAGAAATGAAAAACTGTTTTTT. Protein sequence: CASSLSQGRNEKLFF.

Many counts were recorded for this clonotype. The CDR3 loop is CASSQELVGGMTEAFF. The DNA for the CDR3 is TGTGCCAGCAGCCAAGAGTTGGTAGGGGGTATGACTGAAGCTTTCTTT. V is TRBV4-2 and J is TRBJ1-1; a weak D match, TRBD1 (6 bases). Germline CDR1 and CDR2: LGHNA and YNFKEQ. CDR3 size: 16 residues. V dropped 0 bases and J dropped 5 bases, with 16 bases sitting between them.

This clonotype was picked up many times. The V and J genes are TRBV5-1 and TRBJ1-1; D not resolved. Trimming stripped 3 bases from V and 0 bases from J, with 15 bases between. The CDR3 loop spans 16 amino acids. Germline V gene sequence: CDR1 SGHRS, CDR2 YFSETQ. For the CDR3, the DNA is TGCGCCAGCAGCTACCTGGGGATTGGTATGAACACTGAAGCTTTCTTT. Translating it yields CASSYLGIGMNTEAFF.

At least ten counts were recorded for this clonotype. V and J are TRBV6-5 and TRBJ1-3; D not resolved. The CDR3 consists of 16 residues. The germline V gene has CDR1 MNHEY and CDR2 SVGAGI. Trimming cost V 0 bases and J 2 bases, with 11 bases left between them. CDR3 in amino acids: CASSYSNMGPGNTIYF. In DNA, the CDR3 is TGTGCCAGCAGTTACTCGAATATGGGTCCTGGAAACACCATATATTTT.

This clonotype was detected ten times or more. The V call is TRBV7-2, the J call TRBJ2-1; the D is unclear. The CDR3 extends over 13 amino acids. V lost 5 bases, J lost 5 bases, and 10 bases lay in between. Germline V gene sequence: CDR1 SGHTA, CDR2 FQGNSA. CDR3 sequence reads: CASSPPPHNEQFF. CDR3 nucleotide sequence: TGTGCCAGCAGCCCCCCACCCCACAATGAGCAGTTCTTC.

This clonotype came up a few times. The CDR3 coding sequence is TGTGCCAGCAGTCTAGCGGGGGGGCTCTACGAGCAGTACTTC. Its translation is CASSLAGGLYEQYF. This rearrangement joins TRBV28 to TRBJ2-7, with 12 bases identical to TRBD2. After removal of 5 bases from V and 3 bases from J, the junction contained 2 bases not matched to a gene. CDR3 length: 14 amino acids. Germline V gene sequence: CDR1 MDHEN, CDR2 SYDVKM.

The chain has TRBV4-2 and TRBJ2-3; TRBD2 agrees at 8 bases. This CDR3 spans 17 amino acids. In germline, CDR1 is LGHNA, CDR2 YNFKEQ. The ends lost 3 bases at V and 0 bases at J; junction bases unmatched: 8. DNA of the CDR3: TGTGCCAGCAGCCAGGGTTCACTAGCGGTTAGCACAGATACGCAGTATTTT. Translated: CASSQGSLAVSTDTQYF.

This clonotype was counted many times. The genes are TRBV12-3 or TRBV12-4 and TRBJ2-1; D gene uncertain. The CDR3 runs to 14 residues. Trimming left V 7 bases short and J 4 bases short, with 14 bases between. The CDR3 sequence: CASTFRTRYNEQFF. The CDR3 bases are TGTGCCAGCACCTTCCGTACGCGTTACAATGAGCAGTTCTTC.

Concerning this clonotype: Possible read error: a much larger clone is one base away. The chain links TRBV15 to TRBJ1-6; D not resolved. Looked up from germline, CDR1 is LNHNV and CDR2 is YYDKDF (reference sequence). The CDR3 contains 12 residues. DNA for the CDR3: TGTACCACCAGCAGAGGCCCCTCACCCCTCCACTTT. It yields the protein CTTSRGPSPLHF.

This clonotype showed up many times. The J gene is TRBJ2-3, the V gene TRBV7-6; possible D gene TRBD2, 6 bases. CDR1 is SGHVS, CDR2 FNYEAQ, per germline. Trimming removed 5 bases at V and 2 bases at J, with 11 bases between. The CDR3 is made up of 14 amino acids. As DNA, the CDR3 is TGTGCCAGCAGCCCCGGGACTTACACAGATACGCAGTATTTT. Its translation: CASSPGTYTDTQYF.

This clonotype appeared a few times. V is TRBV4-1 and J is TRBJ2-5; 10 positions match TRBD2. The CDR3 is 16 amino acids. J was trimmed by 5 bases and V by 7 bases; bases with no gene match: 13. Germline V gene lookup returns CDR1 MGHRA and CDR2 YSYEKL. Written as DNA, the CDR3 is TGCGCCAGCACCACCCAAGCCTGGACTAGCGGTGAGACCCAGTACTTC. Its translation is CASTTQAWTSGETQYF.

In its sample, this clonotype was seen many times. The chain recombines TRBV7-9 with TRBJ2-7; tentative D call: TRBD1 (7 bases). This CDR3 spans 14 amino acids. Germline V lookup: CDR1 SEHNR, CDR2 FQNEAQ (reference sequence). V lost 5 bases and J lost 6, with 17 bases in between. The CDR3 is CASSQGGREAEQYF. The CDR3 coding sequence is TGTGCCAGCAGCCAGGGGGGCCGGGAAGCCGAGCAGTACTTC.

The chain employs TRBV5-1 and TRBJ2-7; 13 bases agree with TRBD2. Germline CDR1 is SGHRS and CDR2 is YFSETQ. The CDR3 is made up of 16 amino acids. J gave up 1 base and V 4 bases, and 5 bases lay outside the gene matches. Here the CDR3 DNA reads TGCGCCAGCAGCCTGACTAGCGGGGGGTTTTCCTACGAGCAGTACTTC. Translating gives CASSLTSGGFSYEQYF.

V is TRBV7-9 and J is TRBJ1-6; 7 nucleotides align to TRBD1. The CDR3 is 15 amino acids. The junction had 6 bases not matched to a gene; V was cut back by 5 bases and J by 5 bases. Looked up from germline, CDR1 is SEHNR and CDR2 is FQNEAQ (reference sequence). The CDR3 loop reads CASSASGTDNSPLHF. CDR3 sequence (DNA): TGTGCCAGCAGCGCCTCCGGGACAGATAATTCACCCCTCCACTTT.

In its sample, this clonotype ranks as medium-sized. V gene TRBV20-1 combines with J gene TRBJ2-7; TRBD1 or TRBD2 may be the D gene (5 bases each). The CDR3 spans 12 residues. The V gene's germline CDR1 is DFQATT and CDR2 SNEGSKA (reference sequence). Trimming cost V 6 bases and J 9 bases, with 18 bases left between them. The CDR3 reads CSARDDRRRQYF. DNA for the CDR3: TGCAGTGCGAGGGACGATCGTAGGCGGCAGTACTTC.

This clonotype came up many times. The CDR3, as DNA: TGTGCCAGCTCACCACGTCGGGGTGGCACAGATACGCAGTATTTT. Its protein is CASSPRRGGTDTQYF. The rearrangement uses TRBV18 and TRBJ2-3, with a weak D call TRBD2 (5 bases). The CDR3 consists of 15 residues. The V gene's germline CDR1 is KGHSH and CDR2 LQKENI. V dropped 1 base and J dropped 1 base, with 9 bases sitting between them.

This clonotype is a singleton in its sample. The V call is TRBV7-9, the J call TRBJ2-3, with D unclear. This CDR3 has 15 residues. V lost 4 bases and J lost 0, with 11 bases in between. CDR1 SEHNR and CDR2 FQNEAQ come from the germline V gene (reference sequence). In nucleotides, the CDR3 is TGTGCCAGCAGCTCCCCCCTCGGGAGCACAGATACGCAGTATTTT. Protein sequence: CASSSPLGSTDTQYF.

This clonotype was observed at least ten times. The genes are TRBV5-1 and TRBJ1-1, with 8 bases matching TRBD1. Germline V CDR1 and CDR2: SGHRS, YFSETQ. V shed 2 bases and J 4 bases; nucleotides not matched to a gene: 7. There are 15 residues in the CDR3. The CDR3 spells CASSFQGASGTEAFF. The CDR3 bases are TGCGCCAGCAGCTTTCAGGGGGCTTCCGGCACTGAAGCTTTCTTT. Filled out from reference TRBV5-1 and TRBJ1-1, the complete variable domain reads KAGVTQTPRYLIKTRGQQVTLSCSPISGHRSVSWYQQTPGQGLQFLFEYFSETQRNKGNFPGRFSGRQFSNSRSEMNVSTLELGDSALYLCASSFQGASGTEAFFGQGTRLTVV.

This clonotype was recorded many times. V gene TRBV12-3 or TRBV12-4 combines with J gene TRBJ2-4; D call uncertain. The CDR3 contains 16 residues. Trimming cost V 6 bases and J 0 bases, with 15 bases left between them. The chain's CDR3 is CASRHTALLAKNIQYF. For the CDR3, the DNA is TGTGCCAGCAGACATACAGCCTTACTAGCCAAAAACATTCAGTACTTC.

This clonotype was seen ten or more times. The chain employs TRBV20-1 and TRBJ2-7, with a tentative D call TRBD2 (6 bases). CDR3 size: 13 residues. From germline, CDR1 is DFQATT and CDR2 SNEGSKA (reference sequence). Trimming cost V 3 bases and J 2 bases, with 11 bases left between them. This chain's CDR3 is CSASTSTTYEQYF. The CDR3, as DNA: TGCAGTGCTAGCACTAGCACGACCTACGAGCAGTACTTC.

In its sample, this clonotype was seen many times. The V gene is TRBV5-1, the J gene TRBJ1-1, with TRBD1 matching over 7 bases. The CDR3 length is 15 residues. The V gene's germline CDR1 is SGHRS and CDR2 YFSETQ. V was clipped by 0 bases and J by 5 bases; unmatched bases: 7. Here the CDR3 DNA reads TGCGCCAGCAGCTTGGAGGCAGGGGGGGCGACTGAAGCTTTCTTT. This codes for CASSLEAGGATEAFF. Complete variable domain (other parts from reference TRBV5-1 and TRBJ1-1): KAGVTQTPRYLIKTRGQQVTLSCSPISGHRSVSWYQQTPGQGLQFLFEYFSETQRNKGNFPGRFSGRQFSNSRSEMNVSTLELGDSALYLCASSLEAGGATEAFFGQGTRLTVV.

This clonotype was found many times. The chain carries TRBV2 and TRBJ2-6, with 8 nucleotides matching TRBD1. The V and J ends lost 2 bases and 10 bases, in that order; junction bases with no gene match: 7. This CDR3 is built from 15 residues. Germline CDR1 is SNHLY and CDR2 is FYNNEI. CDR3 loop: CASSESRGRNNVLTF. In DNA, the CDR3 is TGTGCCAGCAGTGAATCCAGGGGGCGTAATAACGTCCTGACTTTC.

This clonotype is classed as medium-sized (0.01 to 0.1%). The chain combines TRBV20-1 with TRBJ2-1; TRBD1 agrees at 7 bases. The CDR3 loop spans 14 amino acids. The germline V gene has CDR1 DFQATT and CDR2 SNEGSKA (reference sequence). Trimming at V came to 4 bases and at J to 4 bases, leaving 7 bases not matched to a gene. CDR3 amino acids: CSATDRESYNEQFF. The CDR3 DNA sequence: TGCAGTGCTACCGACAGGGAGTCATACAATGAGCAGTTCTTC.

This clonotype was seen at least ten times. The chain uses TRBV5-8 and TRBJ2-3, with 10 bases fitting TRBD2. V was pared by 7 bases and J by 3 bases, with 11 bases of the junction left unmatched. The V gene's germline CDR1 is SGHTS and CDR2 YDEGEE. This CDR3 contains 16 residues. In DNA form, the CDR3 reads TGTGCCAGCTCGAGGCTAGCGGGAGTTTCGACAGATACGCAGTATTTT. Translating gives CASSRLAGVSTDTQYF. The full variable domain, completed using reference TRBV5-8 and TRBJ2-3, is EAGVTQSPTHLIKTRGQQATLRCSPISGHTSVYWYQQALGLGLQFLLWYDEGEERNRGNFPPRFSGRQFPNYSSELNVNALELEDSALYLCASSRLAGVSTDTQYFGPGTRLTVL.

This clonotype was observed at least ten times. The CDR3 reads CASKGDSYEQYF. In DNA form, the CDR3 reads TGTGCCAGCAAAGGGGACAGCTACGAGCAGTACTTC. V gene TRBV6-2 or TRBV6-3 combines with J gene TRBJ2-7, with 7 positions matching TRBD1. Unmatched junction bases numbered 3, after V lost 7 bases and J lost 3 bases. The germline V gene encodes CDR1 MNHEY and CDR2 SVGEGT. CDR3 length equals 12 residues.

The chain has TRBV12-3 or TRBV12-4 and TRBJ1-6; perhaps TRBD1 as D (5 bases). Trimming cost V 6 bases and J 10 bases, with 25 bases left between them. The CDR3 is 17 amino acids. CDR3 bases: TGTGCCAGCAGCCCAGTGTTAGGACACGGAGGGAGATCACCCCTCCACTTT. The encoded protein is CASSPVLGHGGRSPLHF.

The chain has TRBV25-1 and TRBJ2-7; D perhaps matches TRBD1 (6 bases). Germline loops: CDR1 MGHDK, CDR2 SYGVNS. The length of the CDR3 is 14 residues. Trimming removed 4 bases from V and 5 bases from J, with 15 bases in between. The CDR3 DNA reads TGTGCCAGCAGTGCGGACAGAGGAATCCACGAGCAGTACTTC. Protein product: CASSADRGIHEQYF.

This clonotype was picked up many times. The chain uses TRBV29-1 and TRBJ2-3; 10 bases are shared with TRBD2. V lost 7 bases to trimming and J lost 2 bases; unmatched junction nucleotides: 3. The CDR3 length is 13 residues. CDR1 is SQVTM and CDR2 is ANQGSEA in the germline V gene. In nucleotides, the CDR3 is TGCAGCGGAGCGGGAGGGGACACAGATACGCAGTATTTT. This gives the protein CSGAGGDTDTQYF.

On this clonotype itself: A clone one base away is much larger, so this may be a read error. This sequence joins TRBV4-3 and TRBJ1-5; D perhaps matches TRBD1 (5 bases). Germline lookup yields CDR1 LGHNA and CDR2 YSLEER. This CDR3 contains 14 residues. CDR3 in amino acids: CASSQGVGVQLQHF. The CDR3 bases are TGCGCCAGCAGCCAAGGGGTAGGGGTTCAGCTCCAGCATTTT.